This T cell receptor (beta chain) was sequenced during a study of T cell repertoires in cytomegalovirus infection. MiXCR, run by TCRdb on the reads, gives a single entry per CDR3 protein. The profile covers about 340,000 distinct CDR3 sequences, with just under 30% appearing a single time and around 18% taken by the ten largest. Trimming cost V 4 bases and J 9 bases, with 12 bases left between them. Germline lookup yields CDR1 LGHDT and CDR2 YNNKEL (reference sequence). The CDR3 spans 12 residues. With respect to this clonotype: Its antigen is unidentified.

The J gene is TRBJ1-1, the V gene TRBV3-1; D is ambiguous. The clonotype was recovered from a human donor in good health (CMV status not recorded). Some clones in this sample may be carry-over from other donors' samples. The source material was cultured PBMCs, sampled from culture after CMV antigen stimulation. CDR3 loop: CASSLQRAQAFF. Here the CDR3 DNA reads TGTGCCAGCAGCCTTCAAAGGGCCCAAGCTTTCTTT.